This T cell receptor (beta chain) originates from a study of shared clonotypes between healthy human individuals. CD4+ cells yielded CD45RA+ naive and CD45RA-negative memory subsets. Sequencing was performed with immunoSEQ multiplex PCR; in TCRdb, only in-frame clones are kept and a portion is missing. The sample consists of 600,000 to 750,000 clones, roughly 78% of them appearing once. This CDR3 is built from 16 residues. V was clipped by 5 bases and J by 0 bases; unmatched bases: 9. Germline CDR1 is MNHEY and CDR2 is SMNVEV (reference sequence). Specimen: memory CD4+ T cells sorted from blood. Subset denoted: CD45RA-negative fraction. This clonotype was obtained from a woman aged 25 to 39 in good health. The gene calls are TRBV27 and TRBJ2-7, with 8 bases that match TRBD1. CDR3 residues: CASSTRTGKSSYEQYF. CDR3 nucleotide sequence: TGTGCCAGCAGTACGCGGACAGGGAAAAGCTCCTACGAGCAGTACTTC.